The next 28 T cell receptor beta chains were all read from a single sample in a study of CD8+ T cells in alopecia areata. The treatment is: oral pan-JAK inhibitor, 5-10 mg twice daily. RNA extraction and reverse transcription yielded cDNA as sequencing template. Clones were sequenced by immunoSEQ multiplex PCR, and TCRdb holds only the in-frame ones, with some missing. The sample holds 180,000 or so clones; about 47% are singletons and the top ten take around a tenth. The sequences come from CD8+ T cells sorted from blood, collected around week 53, from a patient treated with tofacitinib. These receptors originate from a human donor with alopecia areata.

The rearrangement uses TRBV5-6 and TRBJ2-1; D perhaps matches TRBD1 (7 bases). Trimming took 4 bases from V and 7 from J, leaving 21 bases between them. The germline CDR1 and CDR2 sequences are SGHDT and YYEEEE. CDR3 size: 16 residues. The CDR3 DNA reads as TGTGCCAGCAGCCTATCAGGGGGGCCCGCTTATAATGAGCAGTTCTTC. Translation gives CASSLSGGPAYNEQFF.

This clone was recorded a few times. This chain links TRBV5-1 with TRBJ1-6; TRBD1 aligns across 8 bases. This CDR3 has 17 residues. The V gene end was trimmed by 4 bases and the J gene end by 8 bases; junction bases not matched to a gene: 14. Germline loops: CDR1 SGHRS, CDR2 YFSETQ. CDR3: CASSARTGPKGDSPLHF. DNA of the CDR3: TGCGCCAGCAGCGCCAGGACAGGGCCCAAGGGGGATTCACCCCTCCACTTT.

The chain links TRBV6-5 to TRBJ1-5, with TRBD1 matching over 9 bases. Germline V gene data show CDR1 as MNHEY and CDR2 as SVGAGI. Trimming at V came to 7 bases and at J to 5 bases, leaving 9 bases not matched to a gene. CDR3 length: 15 residues. In nucleotides, the CDR3 is TGTGCCAGCACCGGAATAGGGACAGGGTATCAGCCCCAGCATTTT. Protein sequence: CASTGIGTGYQPQHF.

Here the CDR3 reads CASSHRDTLTQYF. In DNA, the CDR3 is TGTGCCAGCAGTCACCGGGACACCTTAACGCAGTATTTT. J is TRBJ2-3 and V is TRBV6-1; tentatively, D is TRBD1 (6 bases). The germline V and J ends were trimmed by 5 bases and 9 bases, with 15 bases remaining between them. This CDR3 comprises 13 residues. Germline V CDR1 and CDR2: MNHNS, SASEGT.

The V gene is TRBV4-2, the J gene TRBJ2-1, with TRBD2 matching over 7 bases. The CDR3 extends over 17 amino acids. The J segment lost 0 bases and the V segment lost 1 base, leaving 6 bases of the junction unmatched. The germline V gene has CDR1 LGHNA and CDR2 YNFKEQ. The DNA of the CDR3 is TGTGCCAGCAGCCAAGGTGACGGGGGGAGCTCCTACAATGAGCAGTTCTTC. It encodes CASSQGDGGSSYNEQFF.

This clone was seen more than once but under ten times. This chain links TRBV14 with TRBJ2-1; D perhaps matches TRBD2 (5 bases). The CDR3 runs to 13 residues. V dropped 5 bases and J dropped 8 bases, with 13 bases sitting between them. Germline V CDR1 and CDR2: SGHDN, FVKESK. CDR3 coding DNA: TGTGCCAGCAGCAGCCTCTCGGGATATGAGCAGTTCTTC. Protein product: CASSSLSGYEQFF.

This clone has only a few counts. The genes are TRBV7-2 and TRBJ2-7; the match to TRBD2 covers 11 bases. The CDR3 has 15 residues. The germline V gene encodes CDR1 SGHTA and CDR2 FQGNSA. With V trimmed by 1 base and J by 3 bases, 2 bases remained unmatched. The CDR3 region is CASSLGLAGYYEQYF. The CDR3 DNA is TGTGCCAGCAGCTTAGGACTAGCGGGATACTACGAGCAGTACTTC.

This chain uses TRBV6-6 with TRBJ2-2, with 7 bases identical to TRBD2. Looked up from germline, CDR1 is MNHNY and CDR2 is SVGAGI (reference sequence). With 0 bases clipped from V and 4 bases from J, the junction kept 5 bases outside the gene matches. CDR3 size: 16 residues. The CDR3 bases are TGTGCCAGCAGTTACTCTAGCGGGCAACCCACCGGGGAGCTGTTTTTT. Translation: CASSYSSGQPTGELFF.

V gene TRBV15 combines with J gene TRBJ2-7, with 7 bases fitting TRBD1. The CDR3 is 16 amino acids. Germline lookup yields CDR1 LNHNV and CDR2 YYDKDF (reference sequence). With V trimmed by 3 bases and J by 2 bases, 10 bases remained unmatched. CDR3 in DNA: TGTGCCACCAGCAGTCCAAAGGGGGCTTCCGCCTACGAGCAGTACTTC. Encoded protein: CATSSPKGASAYEQYF.

The sample holds a few counts of this clone. The V gene is TRBV7-2, the J gene TRBJ2-1; 10 positions agree with TRBD2. The V and J ends lost 2 bases and 8 bases, in that order; junction bases with no gene match: 6. Germline CDR1 SGHTA, CDR2 FQGNSA. The CDR3 runs 15 residues. The CDR3 region is CASSLSGGALHEQFF. The CDR3 DNA is TGTGCCAGCAGCTTAAGCGGGGGGGCCTTGCATGAGCAGTTCTTC.

The chain is built from TRBV27 and TRBJ2-1, with unresolved D. CDR3 length: 12 amino acids. The V end was cut by 6 bases, the J end by 6 bases, with 9 bases between. Germline V CDR1 and CDR2: MNHEY, SMNVEV (reference sequence). DNA for the CDR3: TGTGCCAGCAGACTTAGCACCAATGAGCAGTTCTTC. Translating it yields CASRLSTNEQFF.

This chain joins TRBV7-2 and TRBJ2-1; D remains unclear. V was shortened by 3 bases and J by 4 bases, with 7 bases between the two germline ends. This CDR3 is built from 13 residues. Germline CDR1 reads SGHTA; CDR2 reads FQGNSA. The CDR3 DNA is TGTGCCAGCAGCTTTTCTAGGTACAATGAGCAGTTCTTC. The encoded protein is CASSFSRYNEQFF.

The genes are TRBV7-9 and TRBJ2-7; D is possibly TRBD1 or TRBD2 (5 bases each). The length of the CDR3 is 14 residues. Germline CDR1 and CDR2: SEHNR and FQNEAQ (reference sequence). V lost 0 bases, J lost 6 bases, and 12 bases lay in between. The CDR3 DNA follows: TGTGCCAGCAGCTTAGCGGGGACCCCCCTCGAGCAGTACTTC. Its protein product is CASSLAGTPLEQYF.

The CDR3 region has the DNA TGTGCCAGCAGTGAAGGGAGGAAAAACATTCAGTACTTC. It is translated as CASSEGRKNIQYF. The chain combines TRBV6-1 with TRBJ2-4; tentative D call: TRBD2 (5 bases). V was pared by 1 base and J by 4 bases, with 5 bases between. Germline V gene data show CDR1 as MNHNS and CDR2 as SASEGT. This CDR3 comprises 13 residues.

This clone was counted only a few times. The sample has other DNA sequences that encode this CDR3 too. This chain links TRBV13 with TRBJ2-5; D might be TRBD1 (6 bases). Germline values: CDR1 PRHDT, CDR2 FYEKMQ (reference sequence). The CDR3 sequence is 13 residues long. V lost 1 base to trimming and J lost 3 bases, with 6 bases between them. The CDR3 here is CASSLDREETQYF. The DNA of the CDR3 is TGTGCCAGCAGCTTAGACAGGGAAGAGACCCAGTACTTC.

The gene calls are TRBV27 and TRBJ1-6, with TRBD1 identical over 9 bases. V lost 7 bases and J lost 7; bases outside the gene matches: 5. The CDR3 length is 14 residues. CDR1 is MNHEY, CDR2 SMNVEV, per germline (reference sequence). CDR3 bases: TGTGCCAGCACATCACAGGGGGCAAATTCACCCCTCCACTTT. This encodes CASTSQGANSPLHF.

V and J are TRBV7-9 and TRBJ1-1, with D unresolved. There are 14 residues in the CDR3. Germline values: CDR1 SEHNR, CDR2 FQNEAQ (reference sequence). Trimming took off 1 base at V and 2 bases at J, with 8 bases between the two ends. DNA for the CDR3: TGTGCCAGCAGCTTAGGTGTGAGTAACACTGAAGCTTTCTTT. This codes for CASSLGVSNTEAFF.

V gene TRBV5-4 combines with J gene TRBJ1-6, with D possibly TRBD1 on 5 matching bases. Germline loops: CDR1 SGHNT, CDR2 YYREEE (reference sequence). The CDR3 is 13 residues long. V lost 4 bases and J 7 bases, leaving 9 bases between the germline ends. The CDR3 coding sequence is TGTGCCAGCAGCCCCGACAGAAATTCACCCCTCCACTTT. It specifies CASSPDRNSPLHF.

This clone appeared a single time. Germline and junction disagree at one end, which may indicate a read error. V usage is TRBV25-1 and J usage is TRBJ1-1; D ambiguous. Germline CDR1 is MGHDK and CDR2 is SYGVNS. This CDR3 spans 14 amino acids. CDR3 DNA: TGTGCAAGCAGCAGAGGGCGGGAATGGCCTGAAGCTTTCTTT. It specifies CASSRGREWPEAFF. The complete variable domain, with remaining parts taken from reference TRBV25-1 and TRBJ1-1, reads EADIYQTPRYLVIGTGKKITLECSQTMGHDKMYWYQQDPGMELHLIHYSYGVNSTEKGDLSSESTVSRIRTEHFPLTLESARPSHTSQYLCASSRGREWPEAFFGQGTRLTVV.

This chain's CDR3 is CASRVSSGNTIYF. The CDR3 DNA follows: TGTGCCAGCAGAGTGAGCTCTGGAAACACCATATATTTT. The chain links TRBV6-5 to TRBJ1-3; no clear D. V was cut by 6 bases and J by 0 bases, with 6 bases left in between. CDR3 size: 13 residues. Germline V gene data show CDR1 as MNHEY and CDR2 as SVGAGI.

The gene calls are TRBV14 and TRBJ2-7; D might be TRBD1 or TRBD2, each matching 5 bases. Germline V lookup: CDR1 SGHDN, CDR2 FVKESK. V was trimmed by 0 bases and J by 2 bases, leaving 8 bases between them. The CDR3 consists of 14 residues. As DNA, the CDR3 is TGTGCCAGCAGCCAAGATCAGGGAGCCTACGAGCAGTACTTC. Translation gives CASSQDQGAYEQYF.

This clone was counted between two and nine times. The gene calls are TRBV9 and TRBJ1-6; a possible D gene is TRBD1 (6 bases). CDR1 is SGDLS, CDR2 YYNGEE, per germline. Trimming removed 5 bases at V and 7 bases at J, with 13 bases between. This CDR3 is built from 14 residues. The CDR3 region has the DNA TGTGCCAGCAGGTCGGACAGTTCGAATTCACCCCTCCACTTT. Its translation is CASRSDSSNSPLHF.

The chain joins TRBV5-1 to TRBJ2-1; D is undetermined. This CDR3 is 13 amino acids long. Germline CDR1 is SGHRS and CDR2 is YFSETQ. The V end was cut by 3 bases, the J end by 9 bases, with 13 bases between. In nucleotides, the CDR3 is TGCGCCAGCAGCTGGGGTCAGCCCCTTGAGCAGTTCTTC. This translates into CASSWGQPLEQFF.

This chain links TRBV7-2 with TRBJ2-3, with 8 bases aligning to TRBD1. Per the germline V gene, CDR1 is SGHTA and CDR2 is FQGNSA. Unmatched junction bases numbered 9, after V lost 5 bases and J lost 2 bases. This CDR3 region has 16 residues. The CDR3 DNA reads as TGTGCCAGCAGCGTCTCCAGGGGGCGCTTCACAGATACGCAGTATTTT. Protein: CASSVSRGRFTDTQYF.

The CDR3 region has the DNA TGTGCCAGCAGCTTAGGGGCCGGCTACGAGCAGTACTTC. Translated: CASSLGAGYEQYF. The rearrangement uses TRBV7-9 and TRBJ2-7, with D unresolved. V lost 1 base, J lost 3 bases, and 7 bases lay in between. In germline, CDR1 is SEHNR, CDR2 FQNEAQ (reference sequence). The CDR3 is made up of 13 amino acids.

The chain uses TRBV29-1 and TRBJ1-2; TRBD1 might be the D (5 bases). The CDR3 covers 14 residues. Per germline, CDR1 SQVTM and CDR2 ANQGSEA. V lost 0 bases to trimming and J lost 8 bases, with 16 bases between them. Here the CDR3 DNA reads TGCAGCGTTGAAGATCGTCCAGGGTCTATCGGCTACACCTTC. This codes for CSVEDRPGSIGYTF.

The chain links TRBV30 to TRBJ1-6; D is undetermined. Germline loops: CDR1 GTSNPN, CDR2 SVGIG (reference sequence). With 3 bases removed from V and 0 bases from J, the gap between germline ends came to 9 bases. CDR3 size: 15 residues. Written as DNA, the CDR3 is TGTGCCTGGAGCGAGCTTGGCTCCTATAATTCACCCCTCCACTTT. It encodes CAWSELGSYNSPLHF.

In its sample, this clone was seen a few times. The chain combines TRBV6-6 with TRBJ1-4; perhaps TRBD1 as D (5 bases). V dropped 2 bases and J dropped 8 bases, with 18 bases sitting between them. The CDR3 covers 16 residues. Germline V lookup: CDR1 MNHNY, CDR2 SVGAGI (reference sequence). CDR3: CASSYPKAGIGEKLFF. The CDR3 DNA sequence: TGTGCCAGCAGTTACCCAAAGGCAGGGATTGGGGAAAAACTGTTTTTT.